This T cell receptor (beta chain) stems from a study of beta chain features in type 1 diabetes (dated by TCRdb to the late 2010s). About the study as a whole: No differences in mean age, gender distribution, total cell number or subset yield were found between patients and healthy donors. Across all samples, about 110 million sorted cells were examined, and cell number per subset correlated strongly with RNA yield. In the study, TCRB repertoires of sorted circulating CD4+ T cell subsets from recently diagnosed type 1 diabetes patients were compared with those of matched healthy donors. Regulatory and stem cell-like memory subsets were isolated from only 8 patients and about eight healthy donors, whereas naive and central memory subsets came from all 30 or so donors.

A single peripheral blood draw of around 100 mL on average was collected from each donor into heparinised tubes. A BD FACSAria II was used to sort naive, central memory, regulatory and stem cell-like memory CD4+ T cells with a panel that included CD45RO, CCR7, CD25, CD127, CD95 and CD27. All sorted populations exceeded 98% purity. PBMCs were isolated right away by Lymphoprep density gradient centrifugation and were stained directly, without culture. So that batch effects would be minimized, each experiment stained and sorted samples in pairs, pairing one healthy donor with one patient. The entire amount of isolated RNA was reverse transcribed using the High Capacity cDNA Reverse Transcription Kit, so the sequenced TCRB transcripts were expressed ones. Naive, central memory and regulatory T cell samples underwent deep immunoSEQ sequencing, averaging around 3.7 million total reads per sample. Sorted cells were lysed in RLT buffer and RNA was extracted with DNase-treated RNeasy Micro or Mini kits, depending on cell number. Each cell subset was processed on its own to prevent cross-contamination, while patient and healthy donor samples were processed together. The immunoSEQ multiplex PCR was used to amplify TCRB sequences from cDNA, yielding 87-bp fragments that span the CDR3 region. Amplicons were sequenced on the Illumina HiSeq platform. The study's own analysis went as follows. PCR bias was computationally corrected using synthetic template baselines, reads within Hamming distance 2 were collapsed, and singletons that could not be merged were discarded. Reads were aligned to IMGT to assign V, D and J genes, CDR3 length, and insertions or deletions at six rearrangement sites. Clonotype counts were normalized to sorted cell number within each subset before computing true diversity and Gini coefficients with the tcR R package. The overlap coefficient, calculated on TCRB nucleotide sequences, was used to measure repertoire sharing. TCRdb stores this immuneACCESS table with in-frame sequences only. Part of the clones is absent; in the studies checked, under half of the shortfall reflects unresolved V genes, and no reason is known for the rest. Clone size and V and J calls were adopted from that table, with D and trimming inferred from the DNA. The sample table shows roughly 400,000 clones, and over 9% are seen once. The ten largest account for about 0.64% of the sample.

V and J are trimmed by 5 bases and 7 bases, and the gene matches miss 10 bases of the junction. From the germline V gene (reference sequence), CDR1 is MNHEY and CDR2 is SMNVEV. The CDR3, from cysteine to phenylalanine, totals 15 residues. Just the 45-base CDR3 DNA is kept, in frame starting at base 1. Here is what the overall study found, with its caveats: Naive, central memory and regulatory TCRB repertoires appeared to be more similar among patients than among healthy donors. Type 1 diabetes patients showed a moderate but significant shortening of TCRB CDR3 length in all four CD4+ subsets. At VDJ recombination sites, type 1 diabetes patients had fewer insertions and more deleted nucleotides, which implies abnormalities in thymic rearrangement. Sequencing cDNA rather than genomic DNA could over-represent highly expressing activated cells, although activation and CD3 levels did not differ between groups. Only small numbers of individuals were included in the HLA sub-analyses, which left unresolved whether HLA type had any influence on TCRB rearrangement. PCR may preferentially amplify shorter templates, but because patient and control samples were amplified and corrected together, any resulting skew would affect both groups equally.

At least ten counts were recorded for this clone. Its antigen remains undetermined. Base qualities are not recorded, but no much larger clone differs from it by a single base. The sample consisted of central memory CD4+ T cells from blood. The rearrangement combines TRBV27 with TRBJ2-1; 8 central nucleotides agree with TRBD2. The origin of this receptor is a man aged 25 to 40 with type 1 diabetes. The bases are TGTGCCAGCAGTCACCCGGGACTAGGGGTGAATGAGCAGTTCTTC. Its protein is CASSHPGLGVNEQFF.